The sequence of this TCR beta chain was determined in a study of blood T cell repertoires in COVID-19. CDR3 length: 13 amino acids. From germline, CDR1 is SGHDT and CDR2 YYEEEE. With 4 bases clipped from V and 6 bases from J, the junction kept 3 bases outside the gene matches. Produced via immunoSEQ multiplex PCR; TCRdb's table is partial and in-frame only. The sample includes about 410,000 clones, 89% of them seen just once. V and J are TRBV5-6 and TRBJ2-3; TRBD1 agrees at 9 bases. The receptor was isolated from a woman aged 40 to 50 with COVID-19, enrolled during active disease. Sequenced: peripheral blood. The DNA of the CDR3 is TGTGCCAGCAGCACAGGGGGCTGGGATACGCAGTATTTT. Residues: CASSTGGWDTQYF.